This TCR beta chain was recovered during a study of T-cell reconstitution after alpha-beta-depleted transplantation in children. General study findings and limits: At one year after transplant, newly produced T cells mostly accounted for T-cell counts and diversity. Day-60 TCRbeta diversity that was high in some patients was derived from surviving recipient T cells and thymic progenitors. Where alpha-beta T cells came from about two months after transplant was reportedly several hundred expanded graft clones.

The CDR3 contains 12 residues. Trimming removed 2 bases from V and 4 bases from J, with 4 bases in between. Germline CDR1 is SGHAT and CDR2 is FQNNGV. Unique molecular identifiers were incorporated when the TCRbeta library was constructed. TCRdb redid the calling of the PCR reads with MiXCR, one entry per CDR3 protein. This table has about 290,000 distinct CDR3 sequences, over 7.5% appearing once. This clonotype appeared many times. What it binds is unknown. The chain couples TRBV11-2 to TRBJ2-3; D ambiguous. The sample in question was peripheral blood, obtained 360 days after TCRalphabeta/CD19-depleted stem cell transplant. The sequence was collected from a female patient aged 2-9 years who had a stem cell transplant for Fanconi anemia, so the T cells may come from the graft donor. The CDR3 bases are TGTGCCAGCAGCTTATTTCCAGATACGCAGTATTTT. This encodes CASSLFPDTQYF.